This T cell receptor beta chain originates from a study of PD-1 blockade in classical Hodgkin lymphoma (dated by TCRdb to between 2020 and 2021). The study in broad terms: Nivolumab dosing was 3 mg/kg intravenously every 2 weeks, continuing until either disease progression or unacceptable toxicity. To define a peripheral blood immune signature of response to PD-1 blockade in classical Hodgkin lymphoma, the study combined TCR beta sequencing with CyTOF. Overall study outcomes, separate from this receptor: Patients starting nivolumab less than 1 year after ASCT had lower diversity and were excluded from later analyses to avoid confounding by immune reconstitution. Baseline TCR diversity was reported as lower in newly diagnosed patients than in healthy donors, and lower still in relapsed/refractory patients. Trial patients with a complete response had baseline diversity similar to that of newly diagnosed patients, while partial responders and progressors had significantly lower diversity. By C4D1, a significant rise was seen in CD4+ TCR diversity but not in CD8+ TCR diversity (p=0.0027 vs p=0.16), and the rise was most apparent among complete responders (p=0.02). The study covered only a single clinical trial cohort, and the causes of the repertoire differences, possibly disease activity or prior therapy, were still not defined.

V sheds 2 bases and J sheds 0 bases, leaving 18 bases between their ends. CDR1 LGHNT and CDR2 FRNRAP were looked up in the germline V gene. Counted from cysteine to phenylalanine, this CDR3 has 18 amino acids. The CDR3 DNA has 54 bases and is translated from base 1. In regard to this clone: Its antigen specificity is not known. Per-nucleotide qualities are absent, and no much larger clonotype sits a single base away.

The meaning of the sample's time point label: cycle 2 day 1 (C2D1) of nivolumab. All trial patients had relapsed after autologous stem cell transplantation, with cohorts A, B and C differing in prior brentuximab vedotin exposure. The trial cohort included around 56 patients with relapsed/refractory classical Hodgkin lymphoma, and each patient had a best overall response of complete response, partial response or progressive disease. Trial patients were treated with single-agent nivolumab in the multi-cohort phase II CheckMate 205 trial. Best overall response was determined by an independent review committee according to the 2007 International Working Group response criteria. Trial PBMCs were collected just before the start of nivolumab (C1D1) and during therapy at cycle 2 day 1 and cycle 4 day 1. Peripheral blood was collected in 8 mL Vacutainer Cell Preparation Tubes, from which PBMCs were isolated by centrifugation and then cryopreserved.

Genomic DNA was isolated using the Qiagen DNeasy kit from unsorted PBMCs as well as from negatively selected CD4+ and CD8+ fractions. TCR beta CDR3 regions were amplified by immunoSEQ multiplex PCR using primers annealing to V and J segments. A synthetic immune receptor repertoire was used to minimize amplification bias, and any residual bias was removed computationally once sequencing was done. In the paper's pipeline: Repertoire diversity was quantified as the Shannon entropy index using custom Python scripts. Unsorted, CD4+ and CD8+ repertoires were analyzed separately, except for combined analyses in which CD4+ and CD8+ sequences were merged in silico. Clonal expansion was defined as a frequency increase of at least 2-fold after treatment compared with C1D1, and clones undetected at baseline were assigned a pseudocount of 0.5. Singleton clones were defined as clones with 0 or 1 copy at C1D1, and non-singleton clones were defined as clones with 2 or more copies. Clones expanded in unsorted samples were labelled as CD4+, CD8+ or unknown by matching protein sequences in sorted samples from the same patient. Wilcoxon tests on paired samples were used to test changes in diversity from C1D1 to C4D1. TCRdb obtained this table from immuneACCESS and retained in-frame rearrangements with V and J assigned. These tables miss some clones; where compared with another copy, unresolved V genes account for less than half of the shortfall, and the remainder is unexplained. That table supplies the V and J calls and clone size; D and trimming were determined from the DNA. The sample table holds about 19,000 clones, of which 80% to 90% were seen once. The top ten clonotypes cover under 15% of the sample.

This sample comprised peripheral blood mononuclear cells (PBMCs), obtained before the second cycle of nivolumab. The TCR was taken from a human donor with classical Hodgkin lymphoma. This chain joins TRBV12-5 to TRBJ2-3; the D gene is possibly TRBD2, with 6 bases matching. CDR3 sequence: CASGLTLTGGSSTDTQYF. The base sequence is TGTGCTAGTGGTTTGACCCTGACTGGGGGGAGTAGCACAGATACGCAGTATTTT. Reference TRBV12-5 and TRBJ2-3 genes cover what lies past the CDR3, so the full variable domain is DARVTQTPRHKVTEMGQEVTMRCQPILGHNTVFWYRQTMMQGLELLAYFRNRAPLDDSGMPKDRFSAEMPDATLATLKIQPSEPRDSAVYFCASGLTLTGGSSTDTQYFGPGTRLTVL.